Shown below are 19 T cell receptor beta chains from a single sample sequenced in a study of T cells in Graves' hyperthyroidism and ophthalmopathy. There were TCR beta CDR3 regions amplified from RNA transcripts. Researchers ran a first-round RT-PCR on the TCR CDR3 using the HTBI primer set. TCRdb passed the multiplex PCR reads through MiXCR, listing each CDR3 protein once. Of over 700,000 distinct CDR3 sequences in the sample, 30% to 40% were seen once. The sample taken for sequencing was blood. These receptors were collected from a woman aged 35 to 49 with Graves' hyperthyroidism.

This clonotype was recorded at least ten times. CDR3 DNA sequence: TGTGCCAGCAGCCGCGGCGGGGACGAGCAGTACTTC. It encodes CASSRGGDEQYF. The genes are TRBV6-6 and TRBJ2-7; D may be TRBD2 (6 bases). The CDR3 runs 12 residues. The ends were cut back, 6 bases at V and 5 bases at J, with 11 bases in the middle. CDR1 is MNHNY, CDR2 SVGAGI, per germline (reference sequence).

This sequence joins TRBV7-2 and TRBJ2-5; 7 bases align to TRBD1. After removal of 1 base from V and 5 bases from J, the junction contained 4 bases not matched to a gene. Germline V lookup: CDR1 SGHTA, CDR2 FQGNSA. The CDR3 loop spans 14 amino acids. The CDR3 here is CASSLDRGSETQYF. The CDR3 nucleotides are TGTGCCAGCAGCTTAGACAGGGGCTCGGAGACCCAGTACTTC.

This clonotype is a singleton in its sample. CDR3: CSVQGADEQYF. The CDR3 DNA sequence: TGCAGTGTGCAGGGGGCTGACGAGCAGTACTTC. The V call is TRBV20-1, the J call TRBJ2-7; 8 bases fit TRBD1. V lost 7 bases and J lost 5; bases outside the gene matches: 4. CDR3 length: 11 residues. Germline CDR1 and CDR2: DFQATT and SNEGSKA (reference sequence).

The chain links TRBV9 to TRBJ2-5, with 7 bases fitting TRBD1. CDR1 is SGDLS and CDR2 is YYNGEE in the germline V gene. The V gene end was trimmed by 0 bases and the J gene end by 5 bases; junction bases not matched to a gene: 4. The CDR3 has 14 residues. In nucleotides, the CDR3 is TGTGCCAGCAGCGTAGAAGGGGGCTCGGAGACCCAGTACTTC. Amino acid sequence: CASSVEGGSETQYF.

The chain couples TRBV10-3 to TRBJ1-3; 7 nucleotides match TRBD1. V gave up 3 bases and J gave up 6 bases; unmatched junction bases: 5. This CDR3 is 14 amino acids long. Germline assignment: CDR1 ENHRY and CDR2 SYGVKD. The CDR3 region is CAISEKTGLNTIYF. The DNA for the CDR3 is TGTGCCATCAGTGAAAAGACAGGGTTAAACACCATATATTTT.

This chain links TRBV11-2 with TRBJ1-2; no firm D call. Trimming left V 4 bases short and J 5 bases short, with 23 bases between. The CDR3 contains 17 residues. CDR1 SGHAT and CDR2 FQNNGV come from the germline V gene. The CDR3 sequence: CASSSSRAKSGIYGYTF. CDR3 coding DNA: TGTGCCAGCAGCTCCTCGCGGGCAAAATCGGGGATTTATGGCTACACCTTC.

This clonotype was seen repeatedly, ten times or more. V usage is TRBV19 and J usage is TRBJ1-5; D unresolved. The ends were cut back, 8 bases at V and 11 bases at J, with 19 bases in the middle. The CDR3 totals 13 residues. The germline gives CDR1 LNHDA, CDR2 SQIVND (reference sequence). The CDR3 protein is CASADSRNVAQHF. CDR3 bases: TGTGCCAGTGCGGACTCCCGGAATGTGGCCCAGCATTTT.

The chain carries TRBV2 and TRBJ1-3; 11 bases line up with TRBD1. CDR1 SNHLY and CDR2 FYNNEI come from the germline V gene. This CDR3 has 18 residues. V shed 3 bases and J 8 bases; nucleotides not matched to a gene: 15. In DNA form, the CDR3 reads TGTGCCAGCAGTGAGGGACAGGGGGTTTCGCTCTATGGCTACACCATATATTTT. Protein: CASSEGQGVSLYGYTIYF. The variable domain in full, with the rest retrieved from reference TRBV2 and TRBJ1-3, is EPEVTQTPSHQVTQMGQEVILRCVPISNHLYFYWYRQILGQKVEFLVSFYNNEISEKSEIFDDQFSVERPDGSNFTLKIRSTKLEDSAMYFCASSEGQGVSLYGYTIYFGEGSWLTVV.

This clonotype was seen a few times. The chain uses TRBV4-3 and TRBJ1-2; D uncertain. Deletions cut 1 base from V and 8 bases from J, with 14 bases between. There are 14 residues in the CDR3. Germline CDR1 and CDR2: LGHNA and YSLEER. The CDR3 region has the DNA TGCGCCAGCAGCCAAGGAGGCAGTTCTACGGGCTACACCTTC. It encodes CASSQGGSSTGYTF.

This clonotype was counted many times. The junction differs from germline at one of its ends, possibly a read error. The chain uses TRBV2 and TRBJ1-4; D ambiguous. CDR1 is SNHLY and CDR2 is FYNNEI in the germline V gene. The CDR3 totals 14 residues. Here the CDR3 reads CASSEATRKSRVCF. The CDR3 DNA sequence: TGTGCCAGCAGTGAAGCCACCAGAAAGTCAAGGGTGTGTTTT.

This clonotype was counted many times. This chain joins TRBV29-1 and TRBJ2-7, with 10 positions matching TRBD1. J was trimmed by 3 bases and V by 5 bases; bases with no gene match: 4. Germline V gives CDR1 SQVTM, CDR2 ANQGSEA. The CDR3 has 13 amino acids. As DNA, the CDR3 is TGCAGCGTTCGACAGGGGGCAGTCTACGAGCAGTACTTC. The encoded protein is CSVRQGAVYEQYF.

A few counts support this clonotype. The J gene is TRBJ2-5, the V gene TRBV29-1, with TRBD2 matching 7 bases. This CDR3 spans 12 amino acids. V lost 4 bases to trimming and J lost 5 bases; unmatched junction nucleotides: 4. The germline CDR1 and CDR2 sequences are SQVTM and ANQGSEA. CDR3 residues: CSVGLGGETQYF. CDR3 coding DNA: TGCAGCGTTGGTCTGGGAGGGGAGACCCAGTACTTC.

This clonotype was found many times. This sequence joins TRBV10-3 and TRBJ1-1; 7 nucleotides agree with TRBD1. V gave up 0 bases and J gave up 0 bases; unmatched junction bases: 7. Germline V gene lookup returns CDR1 ENHRY and CDR2 SYGVKD. The length of the CDR3 is 17 residues. The CDR3 DNA follows: TGTGCCATCAGTGAGTCGAGGGGGCTAGGGATGAACACTGAAGCTTTCTTT. It encodes CAISESRGLGMNTEAFF.

A word on this clonotype: Given a much more abundant clone one base away, this may be a read error. V gene TRBV6-5 combines with J gene TRBJ2-5, with 9 nucleotides matching TRBD1. CDR1 is MNHEY, CDR2 SVGAGI, per germline. The CDR3 totals 14 residues. The CDR3: CACRRTGGAETQYF. CDR3 bases: TGTGCCTGCAGACGTACAGGGGGCGCAGAGACCCAGTACTTC.

As to this clonotype: As the CDR3 is not closed by the conserved phenylalanine or tryptophan, this likely results from a read error. J is TRBJ2-2 and V is TRBV7-3; the D gene is possibly TRBD2 (5 bases). CDR1 is SGHTA, CDR2 FQGTGA, per germline. Trimming removed 5 bases from V and 5 bases from J, with 6 bases in between. There are 12 residues in the CDR3. CDR3 DNA sequence: TGTGCCAGCAGCCCGGGGACCGGGGAGCTGTTTCTT. Amino acid sequence: CASSPGTGELFL.

As concerns this clonotype: A much larger clone lies one base from this, so it may be a read error. The chain is built from TRBV2 and TRBJ1-1; maybe TRBD1 (5 bases). Germline-derived CDR1 and CDR2 are SNHLY and FYNNEI. The CDR3 is 13 residues long. The CDR3 bases are TGTGCCATCAGTCAGGAAGGGGAGAATGAAGCTTTCTTT. Amino acids: CAISQEGENEAFF.

This clonotype has more than one count but fewer than ten. The rearrangement links TRBV12-3 or TRBV12-4 to TRBJ1-1; tentatively, D is TRBD1 (6 bases). The germline V and J ends were trimmed by 8 bases and 7 bases, with 17 bases remaining between them. This CDR3 is 13 amino acids long. The CDR3 here is CASSRGGPIEAFF. CDR3 in DNA: TGTGCCAGCTCCCGGGGGGGGCCCATTGAAGCTTTCTTT.

This clonotype was detected ten times or more. V and J are TRBV29-1 and TRBJ2-7; 9 nucleotides match TRBD1. This CDR3 is built from 12 residues. CDR1 and CDR2 (germline): SQVTM, ANQGSEA. With 4 bases clipped from V and 7 bases from J, the junction kept 5 bases outside the gene matches. This CDR3 is CSVVQGAVEQYF. The CDR3 region has the DNA TGCAGCGTTGTACAGGGGGCGGTTGAGCAGTACTTC.

The sample holds a few counts of this clonotype. The CDR3 DNA reads TGTGCCAGCTCCGCAACTCTTGCGGGCTCCTACGAGCAGTACTTC. Amino acids: CASSATLAGSYEQYF. The V gene is TRBV6-5, the J gene TRBJ2-7, with D maybe TRBD2 (5 bases). The germline V and J ends were trimmed by 8 bases and 0 bases, with 17 bases remaining between them. Germline lookup yields CDR1 MNHEY and CDR2 SVGAGI. The length of the CDR3 is 15 residues.